Sequencing of this T cell receptor (beta chain) was carried out in a study of T cells after yellow fever vaccination. Study at large: Researchers used SMART-Seq v4 Ultra Low Input to prepare fractions that had low cell numbers.

This CDR3 is 14 amino acids long. Germline assignment: CDR1 PRHDT and CDR2 FYEKMQ (reference sequence). V lost 5 bases and J 6 bases, leaving 15 bases between the germline ends. The sample holds many counts of this clonotype. Each CDR3 protein is one row after TCRdb ran MiXCR on the 5' RACE reads. The sample lists some 16,000 distinct CDR3 sequences; approximately 4.1% were seen once. Study-level results: Most primary-vaccination clones reappeared after the booster (approximately 96% CD4, 88% CD8).

The chain joins TRBV13 to TRBJ2-3; the D is unclear. This sequence was found in a man younger than 40 who received the YFV17D yellow fever vaccine. This sample comprised PBMCs, either bulk or a sorted T-cell subset (CD4+, CD8+, memory, or dextramer-sorted; not recorded which), obtained 15 days after the yellow fever booster vaccination. Here the CDR3 reads CASSLRALEDTQYF. CDR3 coding DNA: TGTGCCAGCAGCCTCCGGGCCCTGGAGGATACGCAGTATTTT.